The T cell receptor (beta chain) under discussion was sequenced for a study of molecular identifiers for immune sequencing clone quantification. In this sample, this clonotype turned up a few times. The antigen is not known. Trimming removed 3 bases at V and 9 bases at J, with 12 bases between. Germline CDR1 LNHDA, CDR2 SQIVND (reference sequence). The CDR3 contains 13 residues. Study-wide points: Beyond 20 RNA copies, clones held over 98% of effector molecules, compared with under 1% in naive cells.

TCRdb reprocessed the PCR reads with MiXCR, giving one entry per CDR3 protein. The sample shows over 600,000 distinct CDR3 sequences, approximately 20% of them seen only once. The receptor comes from a human donor in good health. Some libraries in this study had Jurkat cell RNA spiked in. The rearrangement joins TRBV19 to TRBJ2-1, with a possible D match to TRBD1 (6 bases). Sequences were obtained from naive CD8+ T cells from blood, with Jurkat cell RNA spiked in. Subset of the sample: FACS-sorted CD8+CD4-CCR7+CD45RA+ naive T cells. The CDR3 reads CASSIAGVGEQFF. CDR3 in DNA: TGTGCCAGTAGTATTGCAGGGGTGGGTGAGCAGTTCTTC.